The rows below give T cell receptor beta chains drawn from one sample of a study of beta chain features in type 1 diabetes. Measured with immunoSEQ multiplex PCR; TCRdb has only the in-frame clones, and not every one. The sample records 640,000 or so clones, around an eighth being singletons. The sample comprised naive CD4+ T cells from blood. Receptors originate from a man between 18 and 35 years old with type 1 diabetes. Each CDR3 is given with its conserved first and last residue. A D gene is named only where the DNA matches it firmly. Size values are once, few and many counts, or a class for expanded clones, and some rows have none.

CASSLETPRTGELFF TGTGCCAGCAGCTTAGAGACTCCGAGGACCGGGGAGCTGTTTTTT NA NA TRBJ2-2 TRBV11-2
CASSVEIRGANVLTF TGTGCCAGCAGCGTAGAGATTCGTGGGGCCAACGTCCTGACTTTC NA NA TRBJ2-6 TRBV9
CASSALGADTQYF TGCGCCAGCAGCGCGCTAGGGGCAGATACGCAGTATTTT few NA TRBJ2-3 TRBV4-1
CASRNSNQPQHF TGTGCCAGCAGAAATAGCAATCAGCCCCAGCATTTT NA NA TRBJ1-5 TRBV27
CASSVLAGGKSEQFF TGTGCCAGCAGCGTTTTAGCGGGAGGGAAAAGTGAGCAGTTCTTC NA NA TRBJ2-1 TRBV21-1
CSVERRSGSFYEQYF TGCAGCGTTGAAAGGCGAAGCGGGAGTTTCTACGAGCAGTACTTC NA TRBD2 TRBJ2-7 TRBV29-1
CASSQERAGFAFF TGCGCCAGCAGCCAAGAAAGGGCAGGGTTCGCTTTCTTT NA NA TRBJ1-1 TRBV4-3
CATSTGFQNIQYF TGTGCCACCAGCACAGGGTTTCAAAACATTCAGTACTTC NA NA TRBJ2-4 TRBV15
CASSLTYRAGGYTF TGTGCCAGCAGCTTAACATACAGGGCTGGAGGCTACACCTTC few NA TRBJ1-2 TRBV7-9
CASSLLIPGTSGLRFNEQFF TGCGCCAGCAGCCTCCTCATACCCGGGACTAGCGGGCTCCGTTTTAATGAGCAGTTCTTC NA TRBD2 TRBJ2-1 TRBV5-1
CASSLLRDSAATNEKLFF TGTGCCAGCAGCCTCCTCCGGGACAGTGCCGCAACTAATGAAAAACTGTTTTTT few TRBD1 TRBJ1-4 TRBV7-2
CASSVYDQETQYF TGTGCCAGCAGCGTATACGACCAAGAGACCCAGTACTTC NA NA TRBJ2-5 TRBV9
CASSLGLGRVTSTDTQYF TGTGCCAGCAGCTTGGGTCTTGGCAGGGTCACCTCCACAGATACGCAGTATTTT NA NA TRBJ2-3 TRBV5-8
CASSFPGGAPGTDTQYF TGTGCCAGCAGCTTCCCCGGGGGGGCCCCGGGGACAGATACGCAGTATTTT few TRBD2 TRBJ2-3 TRBV7-2
CTSSPLGQGDTGELFF TGCACCAGCAGCCCTCTAGGACAGGGCGACACCGGGGAGCTGTTTTTT few NA TRBJ2-2 TRBV1
CAWSPTFSNQPQHF TGTGCCTGGAGCCCGACCTTTAGCAATCAGCCCCAGCATTTT NA NA TRBJ1-5 TRBV30
CASRRTESSYNEQFF TGCGCCAGCAGGCGGACAGAAAGCTCCTACAATGAGCAGTTCTTC NA NA TRBJ2-1 TRBV5-1
CAWSVQGNQPQHF TGTGCCTGGAGTGTACAAGGGAATCAGCCCCAGCATTTT NA NA TRBJ1-5 TRBV30
CASSLRANTNEKLFF TGTGCCAGCAGCCTTCGGGCCAACACTAATGAAAAACTGTTTTTT few NA TRBJ1-4 TRBV7-2
CASSQESGRSYNEQFF TGCGCCAGCAGCCAAGAGAGCGGGAGATCTTACAATGAGCAGTTCTTC NA TRBD2 TRBJ2-1 TRBV4-1
CASSLLTGIHSGNTIYF TGTGCCAGCAGCTTGCTAACCGGGATCCACTCTGGAAACACCATATATTTT few NA TRBJ1-3 TRBV5-4
CASSQAPPEGSGANVLTF TGCGCCAGCAGCCAAGCACCCCCCGAGGGCTCTGGGGCCAACGTCCTGACTTTC few NA TRBJ2-6 TRBV4-3
CAWSVSGYEKLFF TGTGCCTGGAGTGTAAGCGGGTACGAAAAACTGTTTTTT few NA TRBJ1-4 TRBV30
CASSWAGGEKLFF TGTGCCAGCAGCTGGGCCGGGGGTGAAAAACTGTTTTTT few NA TRBJ1-4 TRBV28
CASSYNPDSQETQYF TGTGCCAGCAGTTACAATCCCGACAGTCAAGAGACCCAGTACTTC NA NA TRBJ2-5 TRBV6-5
CASSQDGGLISGANVLTF TGCGCCAGCAGCCAAGATGGGGGCCTCATCTCTGGGGCCAACGTCCTGACTTTC NA NA TRBJ2-6 TRBV4-1
CASSIPGQGTDTQYF TGTGCCAGCAGCATACCGGGACAGGGGACAGATACGCAGTATTTT few TRBD1 TRBJ2-3 TRBV7-9
CSVLRDRALNEQFF TGCAGCGTTCTCCGGGACAGGGCTCTCAATGAGCAGTTCTTC few TRBD1 TRBJ2-1 TRBV29-1
CASSRYGNEQFF TGTGCCAGTAGTAGGTACGGCAATGAGCAGTTCTTC NA NA TRBJ2-1 TRBV19
CASSLPPGGYGYTF TGTGCCAGCAGTTTACCCCCAGGGGGCTATGGCTACACCTTC few TRBD1 TRBJ1-2 TRBV28
CASSLVGGSLNTEAFF TGTGCCAGCAGCTTAGTTGGGGGCTCCCTGAACACTGAAGCTTTCTTT NA NA TRBJ1-1 TRBV7-9
CASSQDLGDRQYF TGCGCCAGCAGCCAAGATCTCGGGGATCGGCAGTATTTT few NA TRBJ2-3 TRBV4-3
CASSFTVNTEAFF TGTGCCAGCAGCTTCACTGTGAACACTGAAGCTTTCTTT NA NA TRBJ1-1 TRBV7-2
CASSPGTANTGELFF TGTGCCAGCAGCCCTGGGACAGCGAACACCGGGGAGCTGTTTTTT NA TRBD1 TRBJ2-2 TRBV9
CASSESGTGSNYGYTF TGTGCCAGCAGTGAATCGGGCACAGGGTCTAACTATGGCTACACCTTC NA NA TRBJ1-2 TRBV25-1
CSPPSGLNYGYTF TGCAGTCCCCCTTCGGGCCTAAACTATGGCTACACCTTC few NA TRBJ1-2 TRBV29-1
CASSLVWTGGTNYGYTF TGTGCCAGCAGCTTGGTTTGGACAGGGGGAACTAACTATGGCTACACCTTC few TRBD1 TRBJ1-2 TRBV5-6
CASSLNLRTDTQYF TGCGCCAGCAGCTTGAATCTGCGCACAGATACGCAGTATTTT NA NA TRBJ2-3 TRBV5-1
CAWSGLGSLSDTQYF TGTGCCTGGAGCGGATTAGGGTCCTTGTCAGATACGCAGTATTTT NA NA TRBJ2-3 TRBV30
CASSLASDRGHEQYF TGCGCCAGCAGCTTGGCCTCGGACAGGGGGCACGAGCAGTACTTC once TRBD1 TRBJ2-7 TRBV5-1
CASSPLNPGLSTEAFF TGTGCCAGCTCACCACTCAATCCCGGGCTATCCACTGAAGCTTTCTTT NA NA TRBJ1-1 TRBV18
CASSVGGAAYEQYF TGTGCCAGCAGCGTAGGAGGGGCGGCGTACGAGCAGTACTTC NA NA TRBJ2-7 TRBV9
CASSVGEGTPNQPQHF TGTGCCAGCAGCGTAGGGGAGGGGACACCTAATCAGCCCCAGCATTTT NA NA TRBJ1-5 TRBV9
CAWARGLLYPGANVLTF TGTGCCTGGGCCAGGGGCCTGTTGTATCCTGGGGCCAACGTCCTGACTTTC few NA TRBJ2-6 TRBV30
CASSLRGPYGYTF TGTGCCAGCAGTCTCCGGGGACCCTATGGCTACACCTTC NA NA TRBJ1-2 TRBV28
CASSLDRGNYNEQFF TGCGCCAGCAGCTTGGATAGAGGGAACTACAATGAGCAGTTCTTC NA NA TRBJ2-1 TRBV5-1
CASSLDPNYGYTF TGTGCCAGCAGTTTAGACCCTAACTATGGCTACACCTTC once NA TRBJ1-2 TRBV28
CASRFLVSGAIYF TGTGCCAGCCGTTTTTTGGTTTCAGGAGCCATATATTTT few NA TRBJ1-3 TRBV6-5
CASSWAHRGNTEAFF TGTGCCAGCAGCTGGGCCCATCGAGGGAACACTGAAGCTTTCTTT few NA TRBJ1-1 TRBV5-4